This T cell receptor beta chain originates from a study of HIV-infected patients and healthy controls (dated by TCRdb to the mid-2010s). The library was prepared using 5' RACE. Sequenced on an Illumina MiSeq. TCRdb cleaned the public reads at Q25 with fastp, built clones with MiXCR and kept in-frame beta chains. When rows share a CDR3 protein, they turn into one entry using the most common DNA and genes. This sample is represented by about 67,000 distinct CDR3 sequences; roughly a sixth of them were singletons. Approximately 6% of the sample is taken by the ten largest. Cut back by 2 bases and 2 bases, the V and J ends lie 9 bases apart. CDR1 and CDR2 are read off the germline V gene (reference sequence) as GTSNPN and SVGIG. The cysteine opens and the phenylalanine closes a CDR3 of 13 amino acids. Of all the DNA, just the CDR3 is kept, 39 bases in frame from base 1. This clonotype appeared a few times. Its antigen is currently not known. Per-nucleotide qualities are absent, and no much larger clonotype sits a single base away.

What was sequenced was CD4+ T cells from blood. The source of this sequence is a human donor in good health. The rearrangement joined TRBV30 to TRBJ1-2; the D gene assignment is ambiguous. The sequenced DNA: TGTGCCTGGAGTTCAGCGGAAAACTATGGCTACACCTTC. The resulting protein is CAWSSAENYGYTF. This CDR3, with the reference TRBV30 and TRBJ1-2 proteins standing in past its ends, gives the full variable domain SQTIHQWPATLVQPVGSPLSLECTVEGTSNPNLYWYRQAAGRGLQLLFYSVGIGQISSEVPQNLSASRPQDRQFILSSKKLLLSDSGFYLCAWSSAENYGYTFGSGTRLTVV.